Shown below are 18 T cell receptor beta chains from a single sample sequenced in a study of blood T cell repertoires in COVID-19. TCRdb's table, derived via immunoSEQ multiplex PCR, lists solely in-frame clones and lacks some. The sample holds around 220,000 clones, about four fifths seen once. The material sequenced was peripheral blood. The origin of the receptors is a woman aged 80 or over with acute or convalescent COVID-19.

This clone was seen only a few times. The gene calls are TRBV7-3 and TRBJ2-1, with 14 bases matching TRBD2. The trim removed 5 bases at V and 0 bases at J, leaving 15 bases unmatched. This CDR3 comprises 21 residues. From germline, CDR1 is SGHTA and CDR2 FQGTGA. The DNA of the CDR3 is TGTGCCAGCAGCCGCGGTTTTACCGGGACTAGCGGGAGAGGCTCCTACAATGAGCAGTTCTTC. Translation gives CASSRGFTGTSGRGSYNEQFF.

CDR3 DNA sequence: TGTGCCAGCAGTCCTAGCGGGAGGGCCGGTGCCTACAATGAGCAGTTCTTC. It yields the protein CASSPSGRAGAYNEQFF. The chain recombines TRBV6-6 with TRBJ2-1; 12 bases agree with TRBD2. Germline CDR1 reads MNHNY; CDR2 reads SVGAGI (reference sequence). J gave up 2 bases and V 5 bases, and 7 bases lay outside the gene matches. The CDR3 length is 17 residues.

In its sample, this clone was seen a few times. The chain links TRBV10-3 to TRBJ1-1, with D possibly being TRBD1 (6 bases). The CDR3 runs 14 residues. Trimming cost V 0 bases and J 4 bases, with 9 bases left between them. Germline CDR1 and CDR2: ENHRY and SYGVKD. For the CDR3, the DNA is TGTGCCATCAGTGAGTCGGGGGGGCCCACTGAAGCTTTCTTT. Translation gives CAISESGGPTEAFF.

This chain uses TRBV6-4 with TRBJ1-2, with D possibly TRBD1 on 6 matching bases. Germline CDR1 and CDR2: MRHNA and SNTAGT. The CDR3 runs 14 residues. Trimming left V 3 bases short and J 11 bases short, with 19 bases between. CDR3 region: CASSELSGAGVYTF. The CDR3 nucleotides are TGTGCCAGCAGTGAGCTTTCAGGGGCCGGGGTTTACACCTTC.

This chain uses TRBV7-2 with TRBJ2-5, with D perhaps matching TRBD1 (6 bases). Germline V gives CDR1 SGHTA, CDR2 FQGNSA. This CDR3 has 14 amino acids. The V end lost 5 bases, the J end lost 1 base, and 11 bases lay between the germline ends. The CDR3 sequence: CASSTDRSQETQYF. CDR3 DNA sequence: TGTGCCAGCAGCACCGACAGGAGCCAAGAGACCCAGTACTTC.

The rearrangement links TRBV4-3 to TRBJ1-6; 7 bases are a match to TRBD1. Per germline, CDR1 LGHNA and CDR2 YSLEER. The CDR3 spans 16 residues. V shed 0 bases, J shed 10 bases, and the junction held 9 bases outside the gene matches. CDR3 DNA: TGCGCCAGCAGCCAAGATTCCGCAGGGGGTCGGTCACCCCTCCACTTT. This codes for CASSQDSAGGRSPLHF.

The genes are TRBV5-1 and TRBJ2-7; TRBD1 aligns across 7 bases. Looked up from germline, CDR1 is SGHRS and CDR2 is YFSETQ. Unmatched junction bases numbered 6, after V lost 1 base and J lost 5 bases. There are 14 residues in the CDR3. In DNA, the CDR3 is TGCGCCAGCAGCTTGACGACAGGGCTCCACGAGCAGTACTTC. Protein product: CASSLTTGLHEQYF.

As for this clone: At the DNA level, this CDR3 is encoded by other sequences in the same sample as well. V is TRBV4-3 and J is TRBJ2-2; a possible D gene is TRBD1 (6 bases). Trimming left V 0 bases short and J 2 bases short, with 10 bases between. This CDR3 is built from 16 residues. Per germline, CDR1 LGHNA and CDR2 YSLEER. The CDR3 DNA is TGCGCCAGCAGCCAAGATACTGGGGGCAACACCGGGGAGCTGTTTTTT. Residues: CASSQDTGGNTGELFF.

The sample holds a few counts of this clone. The chain links TRBV19 to TRBJ1-1, with 7 bases lining up with TRBD1. The CDR3 loop spans 15 amino acids. V dropped 4 bases and J dropped 1; count of bases not matched to a gene: 6. CDR1 and CDR2 (germline): LNHDA, SQIVND (reference sequence). The CDR3 here is CASSRTGTANTEAFF. CDR3 nucleotides: TGTGCCAGTAGTAGAACCGGGACAGCGAACACTGAAGCTTTCTTT.

This clone was observed once. The genes are TRBV7-9 and TRBJ1-1; tentatively, D is TRBD1 (6 bases). The germline V and J ends were trimmed by 5 bases and 10 bases, with 23 bases remaining between them. The CDR3 runs 15 residues. The V gene's germline CDR1 is SEHNR and CDR2 FQNEAQ (reference sequence). CDR3 in amino acids: CASSMGQQLTQTAFF. In DNA, the CDR3 is TGTGCCAGCAGCATGGGACAACAGTTGACGCAGACAGCTTTCTTT. Complete variable domain (other parts from reference TRBV7-9 and TRBJ1-1): DTGVSQNPRHKITKRGQNVTFRCDPISEHNRLYWYRQTLGQGPEFLTYFQNEAQLEKSRLLSDRFSAERPKGSFSTLEIQRTEQGDSAMYLCASSMGQQLTQTAFFGQGTRLTVV.

V usage is TRBV5-4 and J usage is TRBJ1-1; TRBD1 matches at 7 bases. The V gene end was trimmed by 7 bases and the J gene end by 5 bases; junction bases not matched to a gene: 8. The CDR3 has 13 amino acids. The germline V gene has CDR1 SGHNT and CDR2 YYREEE (reference sequence). The CDR3 nucleotides read TGTGCCAGCGGTTTGCCAGGGGGGACTGAAGCTTTCTTT. Translating gives CASGLPGGTEAFF.

The chain has TRBV11-3 and TRBJ1-1; 8 nucleotides line up with TRBD1. The CDR3 length is 14 residues. V shed 4 bases, J shed 4 bases, and the junction held 5 bases outside the gene matches. Germline V CDR1 and CDR2: SGHNT, YENEEA. The CDR3 spells CASSYVTGVTEAFF. The CDR3, as DNA: TGTGCCAGCAGCTACGTGACAGGGGTCACTGAAGCTTTCTTT.

The chain links TRBV25-1 to TRBJ2-4, with 9 bases that match TRBD1. The CDR3 extends over 16 amino acids. The germline V gene encodes CDR1 MGHDK and CDR2 SYGVNS. Losses at the gene ends were 3 bases for V and 4 bases for J; bases not matched to a gene: 7. The CDR3 sequence: CASSDVTGGGKNIQYF. The DNA for the CDR3 is TGTGCCAGCAGTGATGTGACAGGGGGTGGAAAAAACATTCAGTACTTC.

V gene TRBV21-1 combines with J gene TRBJ1-1; no DNA check was done on the table's D call, TRBD1. TRBV21-1 is a pseudogene. The CDR3 has 10 residues. CDR3 loop: CASIAGGAFF. Written as DNA, the CDR3 is TGTGCCAGCATCGCAGGGGGAGCTTTCTTT.

The gene calls are TRBV3-1 (or the pseudogene TRBV3-2) and TRBJ1-2; 8 bases align to TRBD1. The CDR3 loop spans 15 amino acids. Germline trimming cut 0 bases from V and 4 bases from J; bases unmatched to any gene: 4. CDR1 LGHDT and CDR2 YNNKEL come from the germline V gene (reference sequence). The chain's CDR3 is CASSQDATGAYGYTF. The CDR3 bases are TGTGCCAGCAGCCAAGATGCGACAGGGGCCTATGGCTACACCTTC.

This chain uses TRBV19 with TRBJ1-6; TRBD1 matches 7 bases. The V and J ends lost 3 bases and 7 bases, in that order; junction bases with no gene match: 3. Germline values: CDR1 LNHDA, CDR2 SQIVND (reference sequence). The CDR3 consists of 14 residues. CDR3 loop: CASSMDRTNSPLHF. The CDR3 DNA is TGTGCCAGTAGTATGGACAGGACCAATTCACCCCTCCACTTT. Supplemented by reference TRBV19 and TRBJ1-6, the full variable domain reads DGGITQSPKYLFRKEGQNVTLSCEQNLNHDAMYWYRQDPGQGLRLIYYSQIVNDFQKGDIAEGYSVSREKKESFPLTVTSAQKNPTAFYLCASSMDRTNSPLHFGNGTRLTVT.

This clone appeared a few times. V usage is TRBV3-1 (or the pseudogene TRBV3-2) and J usage is TRBJ1-5, with TRBD1 as a possible D gene (5 bases). Germline CDR1 and CDR2: LGHDT and YNNKEL (reference sequence). The ends were cut back, 0 bases at V and 7 bases at J, with 10 bases in the middle. The CDR3 spans 14 residues. The CDR3 DNA is TGTGCCAGCAGCCAAGATGCGACAGCCCAGCCCCAGCATTTT. Amino acid sequence: CASSQDATAQPQHF.

The rearrangement uses TRBV6-5 and TRBJ1-1; 7 bases match TRBD1. CDR1 and CDR2 from the germline V gene are MNHEY and SVGAGI. This CDR3 is 14 amino acids long. After removal of 2 bases from V and 10 bases from J, the junction contained 10 bases not matched to a gene. CDR3 in amino acids: CASSYQNLPGGAFF. DNA for the CDR3: TGTGCCAGCAGTTACCAAAATCTTCCAGGGGGAGCTTTCTTT.